The 2 T cell receptor beta chains presented below share a single source sample, sequenced in a study of CD8+CD57+ T cells in acquired aplastic anemia. The study profiled TCR beta VDJ and CDR3 using genomic DNA as template. From the reads, TCRdb called clonotypes with MiXCR, one entry per CDR3 protein. The top ten clones hold 2.5% to 3% of a sample with about 160,000 distinct CDR3 sequences, 40% to 55% of them seen once. CD8+CD57+ cell expansion had been shown by flow cytometry in patients chosen for sequencing. Sequencing was performed on sorted CD4+, CD8+, or CD8+CD57+ T cells (not recorded which) from PBMCs. Receptors were obtained from a human donor with aplastic anemia.

This clonotype was detected many times. The chain employs TRBV6-1 and TRBJ1-5; D may be TRBD1 (6 bases). This CDR3 has 13 residues. V shed 10 bases and J shed 1 base, with 11 bases lying between them. Germline-derived CDR1 and CDR2 are MNHNS and SASEGT. As DNA, the CDR3 is TGTGCCACGGGGGGGGCCAGCAATCAGCCCCAGCATTTT. Protein: CATGGASNQPQHF.

The rearrangement links TRBV5-4 to TRBJ2-7, with TRBD1 identical over 9 bases. Germline V gene sequence: CDR1 SGHNT, CDR2 YYREEE (reference sequence). CDR3 size: 15 residues. Trimming took 3 bases from V and 3 from J; bases not matched to a gene: 7. CDR3 nucleotides: TGTGCCAGCAGCTCGAGGACAGGGGTTGACTACGAGCAGTACTTC. Amino acids: CASSSRTGVDYEQYF.